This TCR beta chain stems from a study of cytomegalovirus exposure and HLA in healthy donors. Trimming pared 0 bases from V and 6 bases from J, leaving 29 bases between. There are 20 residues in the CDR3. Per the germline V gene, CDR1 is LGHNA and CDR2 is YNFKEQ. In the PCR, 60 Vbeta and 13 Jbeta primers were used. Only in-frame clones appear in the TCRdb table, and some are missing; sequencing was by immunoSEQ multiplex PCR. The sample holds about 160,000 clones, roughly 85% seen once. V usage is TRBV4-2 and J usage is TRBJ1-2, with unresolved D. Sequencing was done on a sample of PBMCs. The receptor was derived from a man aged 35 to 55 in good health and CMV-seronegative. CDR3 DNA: TGTGCCAGCAGCCAAGACAAAATAGGAACAGTGCGCCTTCTTGCACATGGCTACACCTTC. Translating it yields CASSQDKIGTVRLLAHGYTF.